The TCR beta chain under discussion was sequenced for a study of molecular identifiers for immune sequencing clone quantification (dated by TCRdb to 2016 to 2019). With respect to the entire study: For a replicate experiment, RNA from about 20,000 or 100,000 naive CD8 T cells was divided into five aliquots, of which four were sequenced. The study was a methods study using CD8 T cells to benchmark molecular-identifier clustering-based TCR repertoire sequencing (MIDCIRS) and TCR RNA copy counting. Findings and caveats that apply to the study as a whole: The naive libraries included spiked-in Jurkat TCR RNA (roughly ten copies' worth), and this Jurkat TCR RNA is not part of the donor repertoire. Identical TCR molecules sharing a barcode could cause highly expanded clone sizes to be underestimated. Modeling estimated about 3.3 recovered TCR RNA copies per cell, compared with about 9.8 by digital PCR, which implies around 33% capture efficiency. A single cell's worth of spiked-in Jurkat TCR RNA was reported detectable even among approximately 930,000 naive CD8 T cells. Clones above 20 RNA copies held over 98% of molecules in CMV-specific effector cells but under 1% in naive cells. When barcode sub-clustering was not used, chimeric consensus sequences inflated TCR diversity, with chimeras reaching as high as 47%.

This clonotype was recorded many times. No antigen is known for it. Base qualities are not recorded, but no much larger clone differs from it by a single base. For CDR1 and CDR2, the germline V gene lists MDHEN and SYDVKM. At the junction V is shortened by 9 bases and J by 4 bases; bases outside the gene matches: 12. The CDR3 sequence holds 15 residues, the cysteine and phenylalanine included. Only the CDR3 region is kept as DNA, spanning 45 bases read in frame from base 1. Libraries were constructed by PCR. TCRdb records Illumina HiSeq 4000 as the sequencer. Preparation of bulk TCR libraries followed a previously described approach, with the TCR primers listed in Table S5. Purification of total RNA was performed with the Qiagen AllPrep DNA/RNA kit. Before any analysis, reads coming from multiple sequencing runs of the same library were combined into one pool. The paper's data handling went like this. Only reads with exact TCR constant sequence were kept, trimmed to 150 nt, and grouped by their 12-nt molecular barcodes. Within each barcode group, reads were sub-clustered at a 15% Levenshtein threshold, and quality-weighted consensus sequences were built per RNA molecule. Non-functional sequences were discarded, and so were lower-count sequences lying one edit away from another sequence. Based on fitting two negative binomial distributions, any barcode sub-cluster with under 20% of the maximum read count was discarded. Using fastp at Q25 and MiXCR, TCRdb reprocessed the public reads and kept productive beta chains. Rows are unified per CDR3 protein, each entry keeping the most common DNA and genes. The authors' filters were not applied to this entry. The sample contains more than 60,000 distinct CDR3 sequences, about a sixth of them found a single time. Of the sample, 1.5% is held by the ten largest clones.

Naive CD8 T cell libraries were made from roughly 18,000 to 920,000 sorted cells using 10%, 30% or 50% of purified RNA. Naive CD8 T cells were FACS-sorted as CD8+CD4-CCR7+CD45RA+ on a BD FACSAria II into RLT Plus buffer. Around 10 TCR copies' worth of Jurkat RNA were spiked into roughly 19,000-1,000,000 naive CD8 T cell samples to test detection sensitivity. Enrichment of CD8 T cells was done with RosetteSep CD8+ T Cell Enrichment Cocktail plus Ficoll-Paque, and ACK red cell lysis came afterward. The sequence joins TRBV28 to TRBJ1-1; 9 central bases correspond to TRBD1. The specimen sequenced was naive CD8+ T cells from blood, with Jurkat cell RNA spiked in. The meaning of the sample's cell subset or site label: FACS-sorted CD8+CD4-CCR7+CD45RA+ naive T cells. The receptor's source is a human donor in good health. Some libraries in this study had Jurkat cell RNA spiked in. At the DNA level, the sequence is TGTGCCAGTCAACCGACAGGGGGGGAGGGCACTGAAGCTTTCTTT. Its amino acids are CASQPTGGEGTEAFF.